These 15 T cell receptor beta chains originate from one sample sequenced in a study of shared clonotypes between healthy human individuals. Measured with immunoSEQ multiplex PCR; TCRdb has only the in-frame clones, and not every one. Among approximately 740,000 clones listed, roughly 70% were seen once. The sequenced material came from memory CD4+ T cells sorted from blood. Subset noted: CD45RA-negative fraction. All receptors derive from a woman aged 30 to 39 in good health.

V and J are TRBV2 and TRBJ2-1, with D unresolved. The CDR3 loop spans 12 amino acids. V lost 2 bases and J 13 bases, leaving 12 bases between the germline ends. CDR1 SNHLY and CDR2 FYNNEI come from the germline V gene. CDR3 loop: CASSEFEASQFF. CDR3 in DNA: TGTGCCAGCAGTGAATTCGAAGCGTCTCAGTTCTTC.

This chain joins TRBV19 and TRBJ2-1, with D unresolved. Germline values: CDR1 LNHDA, CDR2 SQIVND (reference sequence). Trimming removed 0 bases at V and 8 bases at J, with 5 bases between. The CDR3 contains 12 residues. The CDR3 loop is CASSIDEHEQFF. In nucleotides, the CDR3 is TGTGCCAGTAGTATAGACGAGCATGAGCAGTTCTTC.

This clone was observed once. The rearrangement joins TRBV27 to TRBJ2-1; 13 nucleotides match TRBD2. Germline CDR1 MNHEY, CDR2 SMNVEV (reference sequence). The CDR3 is 17 residues long. V was pared by 10 bases and J by 4 bases, with 13 bases of the junction left unmatched. The CDR3 loop is CATHRRLAGGLYNEQFF. DNA for the CDR3: TGTGCCACCCATCGGAGACTAGCGGGGGGACTATACAATGAGCAGTTCTTC.

The chain links TRBV29-1 to TRBJ1-1, with D perhaps TRBD1 (6 bases). Germline values: CDR1 SQVTM, CDR2 ANQGSEA. The CDR3 has 12 amino acids. The ends were cut back, 7 bases at V and 0 bases at J, with 9 bases in the middle. Here the CDR3 reads CSADRLNTEAFF. In nucleotides, the CDR3 is TGCAGCGCGGACAGACTGAACACTGAAGCTTTCTTT.

This sequence joins TRBV5-4 and TRBJ2-1, with TRBD2 as a possible D gene (6 bases). Per germline, CDR1 SGHNT and CDR2 YYREEE (reference sequence). Trimming cost V 4 bases and J 4 bases, with 15 bases left between them. The CDR3 contains 15 residues. CDR3 sequence: CASSEGLTSYNEQFF. CDR3 nucleotides: TGTGCCAGCAGCGAGGGACTCACCTCGTACAATGAGCAGTTCTTC.

The chain is built from TRBV30 and TRBJ2-5; 8 bases map to TRBD1. Gene TRBJ2-7 matches the end of the DNA better, so the J call may be wrong. The CDR3 covers 14 residues. Germline assignment: CDR1 GTSNPN and CDR2 SVGIG (reference sequence). The CDR3 nucleotides are TGTGCCTGGAGGGACAGGGTACTCTCCTACGAGCAGTACTTC. Translated, it gives CAWRDRVLSYEQYF.

The V and J genes are TRBV25-1 and TRBJ2-3, with TRBD1 identical over 7 bases. The CDR3 extends over 18 amino acids. Trimming at V came to 4 bases and at J to 2 bases, leaving 15 bases not matched to a gene. The germline V gene encodes CDR1 MGHDK and CDR2 SYGVNS. The CDR3 DNA reads TGTGCCAGCAGTGTTGTAGGTCTGGAGGACAGGCTCACAGATACGCAGTATTTT. It specifies CASSVVGLEDRLTDTQYF.

Turning to this clone: The sample carries other DNA sequences with the same CDR3. The chain recombines TRBV19 with TRBJ2-2, with D unresolved. Germline assignment: CDR1 LNHDA and CDR2 SQIVND (reference sequence). V gave up 3 bases and J gave up 5 bases, with 4 bases separating them. This CDR3 region has 12 residues. CDR3 DNA sequence: TGTGCCAGTAGTATCCGAACCGGGGAGCTGTTTTTT. Translating it yields CASSIRTGELFF.

The rearrangement joins TRBV7-8 to TRBJ2-3; 7 nucleotides align to TRBD1. This CDR3 region has 15 residues. The ends lost 6 bases at V and 0 bases at J; junction bases unmatched: 6. Germline CDR1 is SGHVS and CDR2 is FQNEAQ. CDR3 bases: TGTGCCAGCAGAGGGGACAGCGCTAGCACAGATACGCAGTATTTT. Its protein is CASRGDSASTDTQYF.

The genes are TRBV20-1 and TRBJ2-3; no firm D call. V lost 5 bases and J lost 6, with 9 bases in between. Germline assignment: CDR1 DFQATT and CDR2 SNEGSKA (reference sequence). The CDR3 consists of 11 residues. CDR3 nucleotide sequence: TGCAGTGCTTCAGAGCGTGATACGCAGTATTTT. Protein: CSASERDTQYF.

This clone was seen a few times. The chain links TRBV11-2 to TRBJ2-1; 11 nucleotides match TRBD1. Germline values: CDR1 SGHAT, CDR2 FQNNGV. The CDR3 is made up of 15 amino acids. V dropped 5 bases and J dropped 10; count of bases not matched to a gene: 10. This CDR3 reads CASSTTGTGGTEQFF. In DNA, the CDR3 is TGTGCCAGCAGCACCACCGGGACAGGGGGGACAGAGCAGTTCTTC.

This clone was observed a handful of times. The junction differs from germline at one of its ends, possibly a read error. V and J are TRBV7-9 and TRBJ1-2; a weak D match, TRBD1 (5 bases). The CDR3 runs 16 residues. Germline CDR1 and CDR2: SEHNR and FQNEAQ (reference sequence). CDR3 DNA sequence: TGTGCCAGCAGCTTAGCTGGCAGACTGGCAGGGCCCTACTGCGACTTC. Amino acids: CASSLAGRLAGPYCDF.

This clone occurred many times. The chain links TRBV4-1 to TRBJ2-7; 9 bases align to TRBD2. V gave up 2 bases and J gave up 2 bases; unmatched junction bases: 10. Germline loops: CDR1 MGHRA, CDR2 YSYEKL. The CDR3 sequence is 17 residues long. CDR3 nucleotides: TGCGCCAGCAGCCAAATAGACTTGGGACTAGCAGCCTACGAGCAGTACTTC. It codes for CASSQIDLGLAAYEQYF.

The chain uses TRBV7-3 and TRBJ2-3; no reliable D call. The germline V gene encodes CDR1 SGHTA and CDR2 FQGTGA. This CDR3 has 15 amino acids. V lost 1 base to trimming and J lost 4 bases, with 12 bases between them. In nucleotides, the CDR3 is TGTGCCAGCAGCTTAAGTGGCAGGTTTTCAGATACGCAGTATTTT. It codes for CASSLSGRFSDTQYF.

The chain is built from TRBV19 and TRBJ2-1; D is perhaps TRBD2 (5 bases). Germline values: CDR1 LNHDA, CDR2 SQIVND (reference sequence). V was shortened by 3 bases and J by 4 bases, with 22 bases between the two germline ends. CDR3 length: 18 residues. The CDR3 protein is CASSMRYSRGTVYNEQFF. The CDR3, as DNA: TGTGCCAGTAGTATGCGGTACAGCCGGGGTACGGTGTACAATGAGCAGTTCTTC.